Each of the 23 T cell receptor beta chains below was sequenced from the same sample in a study of blood T cell repertoires in COVID-19. Produced via immunoSEQ multiplex PCR; TCRdb's table is partial and in-frame only. The data show 250,000 to 350,000 clones, approximately 90% seen once. The sample comprised peripheral blood. The receptors derive from a woman aged 50 to 60 with active or convalescent COVID-19.

This chain links TRBV5-1 with TRBJ1-4; 7 bases are shared with TRBD1. Trimming removed 5 bases from V and 5 bases from J; junction bases left unmatched: 6. The CDR3 spans 14 residues. CDR1 and CDR2 from the germline V gene are SGHRS and YFSETQ. DNA of the CDR3: TGCGCCAGCAGGGCCGACAGGGTAAATGAAAAACTGTTTTTT. This codes for CASRADRVNEKLFF.

This chain uses TRBV18 with TRBJ1-3, with D possibly being TRBD1 (5 bases). The germline V and J ends were trimmed by 5 bases and 1 base, with 9 bases remaining between them. The CDR3 loop spans 14 amino acids. CDR1 is KGHSH, CDR2 LQKENI, per germline. The CDR3 DNA reads as TGTGCCAGCTCAGCAGGGATTTCTGGAAACACCATATATTTT. Protein product: CASSAGISGNTIYF.

In this sample, this clone turned up once. The CDR3 sequence is CASSLLGGNQPQHF. The CDR3 DNA follows: TGTGCCAGCAGCTTATTAGGCGGGAATCAGCCCCAGCATTTT. J is TRBJ1-5 and V is TRBV7-2; no reliable D call. The CDR3 totals 14 residues. Looked up from germline, CDR1 is SGHTA and CDR2 is FQGNSA. V was clipped by 2 bases and J by 4 bases, with 9 bases between them. The full variable domain, rest sourced from reference TRBV7-2 and TRBJ1-5, is GAGVSQSPSNKVTEKGKDVELRCDPISGHTALYWYRQSLGQGLEFLIYFQGNSAPDKSGLPSDRFSAERTGGSVSTLTIQRTQQEDSAVYLCASSLLGGNQPQHFGDGTRLSIL.

This chain connects TRBV24-1 to TRBJ2-1; TRBD2 aligns across 13 bases. CDR1 is KGHDR and CDR2 is SFDVKD in the germline V gene. The CDR3 runs 16 residues. V was clipped by 4 bases and J by 7 bases; unmatched bases: 6. CDR3 region: CATSDWGTSGVNEQFF. The CDR3 region has the DNA TGTGCCACCAGTGACTGGGGGACTAGCGGGGTGAATGAGCAGTTCTTC.

This clone was observed a single time. V and J are TRBV7-2 and TRBJ1-1; no firm D call. The CDR3 covers 13 residues. The germline V gene encodes CDR1 SGHTA and CDR2 FQGNSA. With 1 base removed from V and 5 bases from J, the gap between germline ends came to 8 bases. The CDR3 region has the DNA TGTGCCAGCAGCTTAGTGGCGGGAACTGAAGCTTTCTTT. It yields the protein CASSLVAGTEAFF.

The chain couples TRBV5-3 to TRBJ1-1; possible D gene TRBD1, 6 bases. TRBV5-3 is an ORF, with its function uncertain. The germline V and J ends were trimmed by 0 bases and 5 bases, with 11 bases remaining between them. CDR3 length: 14 amino acids. In DNA form, the CDR3 reads TGTGCCAGAAGCTTGGGAGGGGGTGGGACTGAAGCTTTCTTT. Its translation is CARSLGGGGTEAFF.

The chain carries TRBV9 and TRBJ2-2; D not resolved. V shed 1 base and J shed 6 bases, with 10 bases lying between them. Looked up from germline, CDR1 is SGDLS and CDR2 is YYNGEE. The CDR3 contains 14 residues. Written as DNA, the CDR3 is TGTGCCAGCAGCGTAAACGTGGAGCCCGGGGAGCTGTTTTTT. This sequence encodes CASSVNVEPGELFF.

The sample holds one count of this clone. The rearrangement links TRBV6-6 to TRBJ1-3; D gene ambiguous. This CDR3 is 14 amino acids long. In germline, CDR1 is MNHNY, CDR2 SVGAGI (reference sequence). The germline V and J ends were trimmed by 3 bases and 1 base, with 7 bases remaining between them. The CDR3 region is CASSYPGSGNTIYF. The DNA of the CDR3 is TGTGCCAGCAGTTATCCGGGGTCTGGAAACACCATATATTTT.

The chain employs TRBV9 and TRBJ1-5, with a weak D call TRBD1 (6 bases). Trimming took off 0 bases at V and 3 bases at J, with 10 bases between the two ends. This CDR3 is 15 amino acids long. Germline CDR1 is SGDLS and CDR2 is YYNGEE. The CDR3 DNA follows: TGTGCCAGCAGCGTAGACGGACAGTCCAATCAGCCCCAGCATTTT. Its protein is CASSVDGQSNQPQHF. The variable domain in full, with the rest retrieved from reference TRBV9 and TRBJ1-5, is DSGVTQTPKHLITATGQRVTLRCSPRSGDLSVYWYQQSLDQGLQFLIQYYNGEERAKGNILERFSAQQFPDLHSELNLSSLELGDSALYFCASSVDGQSNQPQHFGDGTRLSIL.

The genes are TRBV12-5 and TRBJ2-2; the match to TRBD1 covers 12 bases. Trimming cost V 4 bases and J 6 bases; bases outside gene matches: 3. Germline V gene lookup returns CDR1 LGHNT and CDR2 FRNRAP. The CDR3 loop spans 15 amino acids. Here the CDR3 DNA reads TGTGCTAGTGGTTCGGGACAGGGGGCTGCCGGGGAGCTGTTTTTT. Protein sequence: CASGSGQGAAGELFF. Full variable domain (remainder filled in from reference TRBV12-5 and TRBJ2-2): DARVTQTPRHKVTEMGQEVTMRCQPILGHNTVFWYRQTMMQGLELLAYFRNRAPLDDSGMPKDRFSAEMPDATLATLKIQPSEPRDSAVYFCASGSGQGAAGELFFGEGSRLTVL.

This chain links TRBV4-2 with TRBJ1-4, with D perhaps TRBD1 (5 bases). V shed 0 bases and J shed 4 bases, with 9 bases lying between them. Germline V gives CDR1 LGHNA, CDR2 YNFKEQ. CDR3 size: 15 residues. CDR3 region: CASSQDWGVNEKLFF. CDR3 DNA sequence: TGTGCCAGCAGCCAAGATTGGGGGGTTAATGAAAAACTGTTTTTT.

The CDR3 is CASSQRESRYEQYF. CDR3 nucleotides: TGTGCCAGCAGTCAGCGGGAGTCTAGATACGAGCAGTACTTC. The chain employs TRBV6-6 and TRBJ2-7; 8 positions agree with TRBD2. With V trimmed by 5 bases and J by 4 bases, 7 bases remained unmatched. The CDR3 loop spans 14 amino acids. CDR1 is MNHNY, CDR2 SVGAGI, per germline (reference sequence).

In its sample, this clone was seen a few times. The rearrangement links TRBV5-4 to TRBJ2-7, with TRBD2 identical over 9 bases. The CDR3 spans 15 residues. CDR1 and CDR2 from the germline V gene are SGHNT and YYREEE (reference sequence). After removal of 2 bases from V and 5 bases from J, the junction contained 8 bases not matched to a gene. The CDR3: CASSFTLAGTNEQYF. CDR3 nucleotides: TGTGCCAGCAGCTTTACGCTAGCGGGAACGAACGAGCAGTACTTC. Combining the CDR3 with reference TRBV5-4 and TRBJ2-7 gives the whole variable domain ETGVTQSPTHLIKTRGQQVTLRCSSQSGHNTVSWYQQALGQGPQFIFQYYREEENGRGNFPPRFSGLQFPNYSSELNVNALELDDSALYLCASSFTLAGTNEQYFGPGTRLTVT.

The J gene is TRBJ1-4, the V gene TRBV5-1; D possibly corresponds to TRBD1 (5 bases). The V end lost 4 bases, the J end lost 8 bases, and 12 bases lay between the germline ends. This CDR3 contains 13 residues. The germline CDR1 and CDR2 sequences are SGHRS and YFSETQ. The DNA for the CDR3 is TGCGCCAGCAGCCGGATGGAGGGGGAAAAACTGTTTTTT. It codes for CASSRMEGEKLFF. Looking up the rest from reference TRBV5-1 and TRBJ1-4 gives the full variable domain: KAGVTQTPRYLIKTRGQQVTLSCSPISGHRSVSWYQQTPGQGLQFLFEYFSETQRNKGNFPGRFSGRQFSNSRSEMNVSTLELGDSALYLCASSRMEGEKLFFGSGTQLSVL.

The chain uses TRBV6-2 or TRBV6-3 and TRBJ1-2, with D unresolved. CDR1 is MNHEY and CDR2 is SVGEGT in the germline V gene. Trimming left V 0 bases short and J 7 bases short, with 9 bases between. The length of the CDR3 is 13 residues. Here the CDR3 DNA reads TGTGCCAGCAGTTACTCGCGGGGTAGTGGCTACACCTTC. Its translation is CASSYSRGSGYTF.

The chain uses TRBV11-2 and TRBJ2-3; D may be TRBD1 (6 bases). The CDR3 is 17 amino acids. Germline assignment: CDR1 SGHAT and CDR2 FQNNGV. V gave up 1 base and J gave up 6 bases, with 20 bases separating them. The CDR3 loop is CASSLGPGVSDLDTQYF. CDR3 DNA: TGTGCCAGCAGCTTAGGGCCAGGGGTTTCTGATTTGGATACGCAGTATTTT. The full variable domain, rest sourced from reference TRBV11-2 and TRBJ2-3, is EAGVAQSPRYKIIEKRQSVAFWCNPISGHATLYWYQQILGQGPKLLIQFQNNGVVDDSQLPKDRFSAERLKGVDSTLKIQPAKLEDSAVYLCASSLGPGVSDLDTQYFGPGTRLTVL.

The chain combines TRBV30 with TRBJ1-6; 9 nucleotides match TRBD1. The ends lost 3 bases at V and 14 bases at J; junction bases unmatched: 17. CDR1 GTSNPN and CDR2 SVGIG come from the germline V gene (reference sequence). This CDR3 is built from 16 residues. The CDR3 bases are TGTGCCTGGAGGCTAGTGGGGACAGGGAGTGGGGGAGCCCTCCACTTT. It encodes CAWRLVGTGSGGALHF.

This chain joins TRBV7-2 and TRBJ2-5; TRBD1 matches 9 bases. Losses at the gene ends were 7 bases for V and 5 bases for J; bases not matched to a gene: 5. From germline, CDR1 is SGHTA and CDR2 FQGNSA. The CDR3 runs 13 residues. CDR3 in amino acids: CASTNRGRETQYF. The CDR3 nucleotides are TGTGCCAGCACAAACAGGGGGCGGGAGACCCAGTACTTC. Full variable domain (outside the CDR3, taken from reference TRBV7-2 and TRBJ2-5): GAGVSQSPSNKVTEKGKDVELRCDPISGHTALYWYRQSLGQGLEFLIYFQGNSAPDKSGLPSDRFSAERTGGSVSTLTIQRTQQEDSAVYLCASTNRGRETQYFGPGTRLLVL.

V usage is TRBV6-2 or TRBV6-3 and J usage is TRBJ1-1; a weak D match, TRBD1 (5 bases). V dropped 0 bases and J dropped 1 base, with 12 bases sitting between them. Germline-derived CDR1 and CDR2 are MNHEY and SVGEGT. There are 16 residues in the CDR3. CDR3 loop: CASSYSAGTRNTEAFF. CDR3 DNA: TGTGCCAGCAGTTACTCCGCGGGGACGAGGAACACTGAAGCTTTCTTT.

This clone was observed a handful of times. The gene calls are TRBV6-1 and TRBJ1-2; D gene unclear. The germline CDR1 and CDR2 sequences are MNHNS and SASEGT. The CDR3 totals 12 residues. V lost 1 base and J lost 9, with 9 bases in between. DNA for the CDR3: TGTGCCAGCAGTGAAGTCAGTACGAGCTACACCTTC. Amino acids: CASSEVSTSYTF.

This clone has just a few counts. CDR3 bases: TGTGCCAGCAGCTTAGCGGACAGGGATGGCTATGGCTACACCTTC. It translates to CASSLADRDGYGYTF. V gene TRBV7-6 combines with J gene TRBJ1-2; 8 nucleotides agree with TRBD1. CDR3 length: 15 residues. Germline CDR1 is SGHVS and CDR2 is FNYEAQ. V lost 0 bases, J lost 4 bases, and 4 bases stayed unmatched.

The V gene is TRBV30, the J gene TRBJ1-1; no reliable D call. Germline CDR1 is GTSNPN and CDR2 is SVGIG (reference sequence). CDR3 size: 15 residues. Trimming stripped 5 bases from V and 7 bases from J, with 23 bases between. CDR3 coding DNA: TGTGCCTGGGCCTCGGGGATAGGTTTGAAAGTTGAAGCTTTCTTT. It codes for CAWASGIGLKVEAFF.

This clone was seen just once. The chain carries TRBV10-2 and TRBJ2-3; no definite D call. CDR3 size: 14 residues. V was clipped by 3 bases and J by 6 bases, with 13 bases between them. Per germline, CDR1 WSHSY and CDR2 SAAADI. The DNA of the CDR3 is TGCGCCAGCAGTGACCTTGTTTCCGCGGATACGCAGTATTTT. Protein: CASSDLVSADTQYF.